This T cell receptor (beta chain) comes out of a study of T-cell reconstitution after alpha-beta-depleted transplantation in children. Whole-study findings and limits: At one year after transplant, newly produced T cells mostly accounted for T-cell counts and diversity.

The CDR3 is made up of 17 amino acids. Germline CDR1 WSHSY, CDR2 SAAADI. V lost 2 bases and J lost 8; bases outside the gene matches: 6. This clonotype was detected ten times or more. Its specificity is unknown. The authors prepared the TCRbeta library with unique molecular identifiers. TCRdb reprocessed the PCR reads via MiXCR and lists one record per CDR3 protein. The table lists around 190,000 distinct CDR3 sequences, approximately 6.3% of them singletons. The chain is built from TRBV10-2 and TRBJ2-1; 16 positions match TRBD2. The input for sequencing was PBMCs, taken before TCRalphabeta/CD19-depleted stem cell transplant. This TCR derives from a boy aged 2-9 years with acute lymphoblastic leukemia, due to receive a stem cell transplant. Written as DNA, the CDR3 is TGCGCCAGCAGTGAGAGGGGACTAGCGGGGGGGGGCGATGAGCAGTTCTTC. Encoded protein: CASSERGLAGGGDEQFF.